A selection of T cell receptor beta chains follows, all from one sample in a study of blood T cell repertoires in COVID-19. Libraries were prepared by immunoSEQ multiplex PCR; TCRdb keeps only in-frame clonotypes and omits some of them. The sample carries 30,000 or so clones, less than 80% recorded once. Sequenced material: peripheral blood. The receptors stem from an elderly man with acute or convalescent COVID-19. CDR3s include the opening cysteine and the closing phenylalanine or tryptophan. Fields, in order: D gene, J gene, clone size, V gene, CDR3 DNA, CDR3 protein. D genes are given only for firm matches. Clone size is shown for a subset of rows, as once, few, many or a class of expanded clone.

- | TRBJ2-7 | - | TRBV4-1 | TGCGCCAGCAGCCAAGGGGGACGGGGGGCTACCTACGAGCAGTACTTC | CASSQGGRGATYEQYF
TRBD1 | TRBJ1-6 | many | TRBV14 | TGTGCCAGCAGTTCTAACAGGGGAGGTTCACCCCTCCACTTT | CASSSNRGGSPLHF
TRBD1 | TRBJ2-2 | - | TRBV5-1 | TGCGCCAGCAGCTTGGTCACAGGGGGCGCCGGGGAGCTGTTTTTT | CASSLVTGGAGELFF
TRBD1 | TRBJ1-1 | - | TRBV19 | TGTGCCAGTACCCTACAGGGGTTGAACACTGAAGCTTTCTTT | CASTLQGLNTEAFF
- | TRBJ2-2 | few | TRBV12-3/TRBV12-4 | TGTGCCAGCAGCATGAGCACCGGGGAGCTGTTTTTT | CASSMSTGELFF
TRBD1 | TRBJ1-6 | - | TRBV19 | TGTGCCAGTAGTGCCCGGGACAGGGTGGGTTCACCCCTCCACTTT | CASSARDRVGSPLHF
TRBD1 | TRBJ2-1 | - | TRBV7-6 | TGTGCCAGCAGCTTAATGATGGGGACAGGGGGTTCCTACAATGAGCAGTTCTTC | CASSLMMGTGGSYNEQFF
- | TRBJ1-2 | - | TRBV3-1/TRBV3-2 | TGTGCCAGCAGCCAGAGTCGGAGGTACACCTTC | CASSQSRRYTF
TRBD1 | TRBJ2-7 | once | TRBV19 | TGTGCCAGTAGTATAACAGCGGGACAGGGGGATTCCTACGAGCAGTACTTC | CASSITAGQGDSYEQYF
- | TRBJ1-3 | - | TRBV6-5 | TGTGCCAGCAGCCCCGCGGGGTCTGGAAACACCATATATTTT | CASSPAGSGNTIYF
- | TRBJ1-1 | few | TRBV6-1 | TGTGCCAGCAGTGAAGCTGTGACGAGGGGAGGGACTGAAGCTTTCTTT | CASSEAVTRGGTEAFF
TRBD1 | TRBJ1-3 | few | TRBV25-1 | TGTGCCAGCAGTGACCTAACAGGGGGAAGGAACACCATATATTTT | CASSDLTGGRNTIYF
TRBD1 | TRBJ2-7 | - | TRBV7-6 | TGTGCCAGCAGCCCCGGGACAGGGAGGATGGACGAGCAGTACTTC | CASSPGTGRMDEQYF
- | TRBJ2-7 | once | TRBV12-5 | TGTGCTAGTGCCTTGTCCGGGGGATTATACGAGCAGTACTTC | CASALSGGLYEQYF
- | TRBJ1-5 | - | TRBV6-5 | TGTGCCAGCAGCCAGACAGGCGCCGTACGACCCCAGCATTTT | CASSQTGAVRPQHF
TRBD1 | TRBJ1-1 | - | TRBV2 | TGTGCCAGCAGACGTGACAGGGGGGACACTGAAGCTTTCTTT | CASRRDRGDTEAFF
- | TRBJ2-7 | - | TRBV28 | TGTGCCAGCAGTTTGGGCAGGTACCCCTACGAGCAGTACTTC | CASSLGRYPYEQYF
- | TRBJ1-1 | - | TRBV6-5 | TGTGCCAGCAGTCGGGGAATAGGCACTGAAGCTTTCTTT | CASSRGIGTEAFF
- | TRBJ2-3 | - | TRBV6-1 | TGTGCCAGCAGTGAGTTCCGGGGAAACACAGATACGCAGTATTTT | CASSEFRGNTDTQYF
TRBD1 | TRBJ1-2 | - | TRBV19 | TGTGCCAGTAAGATACCCGGGACAGGATTGGATGGCTACACCTTC | CASKIPGTGLDGYTF
- | TRBJ2-3 | once | TRBV6-2/TRBV6-3 | TGTGCCAGCAGTTACGATCGGGGGACCCCGCGGGATACGCAGTATTTT | CASSYDRGTPRDTQYF
TRBD2 | TRBJ2-3 | - | TRBV19 | TGTGCCAGTAGTATTCGCCTGGGGACTAGCGGCACAGATACGCAGTATTTT | CASSIRLGTSGTDTQYF
TRBD1 | TRBJ1-4 | - | TRBV7-2 | TGTGCCAGCAGCTTAAGAGGGGGCGCGGGTGAAAAACTGTTTTTT | CASSLRGGAGEKLFF
- | TRBJ1-3 | - | TRBV19 | TGTGCCAGTAGTATCGCCAGGGGCTCTGGAAACACCATATATTTT | CASSIARGSGNTIYF
- | TRBJ1-1 | - | TRBV10-3 | TGTGCCATCAGTGGATCGACGGGGGAAGGGACTGAAGCTTTCTTT | CAISGSTGEGTEAFF
- | TRBJ1-5 | - | TRBV7-2 | TGTGCCAGCAGCTTGGTGGGGGGGGGCAATCAGCCCCAGCATTTT | CASSLVGGGNQPQHF
- | TRBJ2-6 | - | TRBV7-8 | TGTGCCAGCAGCTTAGATCGGAGCTCTGGGGCCAACGTCCTGACTTTC | CASSLDRSSGANVLTF
- | TRBJ2-3 | - | TRBV11-1 | TGTGCCAGCAGCTTAAATCCAACTCACCTCACAGATACGCAGTATTTT | CASSLNPTHLTDTQYF
TRBD2 | TRBJ2-1 | few | TRBV19 | TGTGCCAGTAGTATTGGCGGGGGCTCCTACAATGAGCAGTTCTTC | CASSIGGGSYNEQFF
TRBD1 | TRBJ1-6 | - | TRBV3-1/TRBV3-2 | TGTGCCAGACAAATTTACCGGGGACAGGCGGAATATAATTCACCCCTCCACTTT | CARQIYRGQAEYNSPLHF
TRBD1 | TRBJ1-3 | - | TRBV18 | TGTGCCAGCTCACTTTCCGGTAACAGGGGGTTTGCCTCTGGAAACACCATATATTTT | CASSLSGNRGFASGNTIYF
TRBD1 | TRBJ2-5 | - | TRBV7-3 | TGTGCCAGCAGCCCGGGACAGGGGTCAATCCAAGAGACCCAGTACTTC | CASSPGQGSIQETQYF
- | TRBJ1-5 | few | TRBV19 | TGTGCCAGTAGCCGGGGTATTCAGCCCCAGCATTTT | CASSRGIQPQHF
TRBD1 | TRBJ1-2 | medium-sized | TRBV6-4 | TGTGCCAGCAGTGAAGAAGCGACCGGGACAGGAAATGGCTACACCTTC | CASSEEATGTGNGYTF
TRBD2 | TRBJ2-1 | - | TRBV7-3 | TGTGCCAGCAGCTTATCGCTAGCGGGGCTCAATGAGCAGTTCTTC | CASSLSLAGLNEQFF
- | TRBJ1-2 | many | TRBV10-3 | TGTGCCACAAAACGGACAGCCGACGTTAACTATGGCTACACCTTC | CATKRTADVNYGYTF
- | TRBJ2-1 | - | TRBV7-9 | TGTGCCAGCAGCTTAGTTAGTTCGGTGAATGAGCAGTTCTTC | CASSLVSSVNEQFF
- | TRBJ1-5 | - | TRBV6-5 | TGTGCCAGCAAGCTGACAGGTACCTTGGATCAGCCCCAGCATTTT | CASKLTGTLDQPQHF
- | TRBJ1-4 | - | TRBV3-1/TRBV3-2 | TGTGCCAGCAGCCAAGCGGTTCTGACTAATGAAAAACTGTTTTTT | CASSQAVLTNEKLFF
TRBD2 | TRBJ2-5 | once | TRBV7-9 | TGTGCCAGCAGCTTGACCCGGCGGGGGGGGCAAGAGACCCAGTACTTC | CASSLTRRGGQETQYF
- | TRBJ2-5 | - | TRBV5-4 | TGTGCCAGCAGCTTGGACAGCCGAAAAGAGACCCAGTACTTC | CASSLDSRKETQYF
- | TRBJ1-3 | - | TRBV12-5 | TGTGCTAGTGGTTTTAGCTCTGGAAACACCATATATTTT | CASGFSSGNTIYF
- | TRBJ1-1 | - | TRBV29-1 | TGCAGCGTTGAAGTTCAGGGGAACACTGAAGCTTTCTTT | CSVEVQGNTEAFF
TRBD1 | TRBJ1-6 | - | TRBV14 | TGTGCCAGCAGCCAAGGACAGGGGGCGAATTCACCCCTCCACTTT | CASSQGQGANSPLHF
- | TRBJ1-6 | - | TRBV5-1 | TGCGCCAGCAGCTTTCGAGCTGACACGCTTAATTCACCCCTCCACTTT | CASSFRADTLNSPLHF
TRBD1 | TRBJ2-7 | - | TRBV5-1 | TGCGCCAGCAGCAAAGAGGGGGCTTACGAGCAGTACTTC | CASSKEGAYEQYF
TRBD1 | TRBJ2-1 | once | TRBV2 | TGTGCCAGCAGTGAATGGCAGGGGGTAAATGAGCAGTTCTTC | CASSEWQGVNEQFF
TRBD2 | TRBJ2-3 | - | TRBV11-2 | TGTGCCAGCAGCTCCTTTACTAGCGGGGACCCCACAGATACGCAGTATTTT | CASSSFTSGDPTDTQYF
TRBD2 | TRBJ2-1 | - | TRBV7-2 | TGTGCCAGCAGCTTGACTAGCGGGGGGGAAAATGAGCAGTTCTTC | CASSLTSGGENEQFF